This TCR beta chain was observed in a study of early T cells in non-severe SARS-CoV-2 infection. The overall study: Chains were not paired, and sequencing was done on bulk RNA from unsorted whole blood.

Many counts were recorded for this clonotype. The antigen is not known. The CDR3 runs 13 residues. The germline V gene has CDR1 MNHEY and CDR2 SVGAGI. Between the trimmed V and J ends, which lost 5 bases and 2 bases, there was a span of 9 bases. In the library, individual cDNA molecules carried attached unique molecular identifiers. TCRdb redid the calling of the 5' RACE reads with MiXCR, one entry per CDR3 protein. The table records some 85,000 distinct CDR3 sequences, around 13% of them present only once. Study conclusions and caveats: The study's VDJdb matching favored anti-spike CD8 responses and missed private and CD4 specificities.

This sequence originates from an adult who was a healthcare worker with PCR-confirmed SARS-CoV-2 infection or an uninfected control (not recorded which). Specimen: whole blood. The genes are TRBV6-5 and TRBJ1-2; D might be TRBD1 (6 bases). DNA for the CDR3: TGTGCCAGCAGTACCACAGGGAACTATGGCTACACCTTC. Encoded protein: CASSTTGNYGYTF.